This is a list of T cell receptor beta chains from one sample in a study of blood T cell repertoires in COVID-19. Assay used: immunoSEQ multiplex PCR; TCRdb lists only in-frame clones, some missing. The table includes 160,000 or so clones, over 75% detected once. What was sequenced was peripheral blood. The receptors were gathered from a human donor in a cohort sampled during active COVID-19. CDR3s include the opening cysteine and the closing phenylalanine or tryptophan. D genes are given only for firm matches. Part of the rows lack a size; the others show once, few, many or a class for expanded clones.

cdr3_nt: TGTGCCAGCAGCCGGCGGATAGGGCTAGCGGGAGGGGCCAAAAACATTCAGTACTTC
cdr3_aa: CASSRRIGLAGGAKNIQYF
clone_size: .
v_call: TRBV7-2
d_call: TRBD2
j_call: TRBJ2-4

cdr3_nt: TGTGCCAGCAGCCAAGATTTTGTACGTACTCTCTCTGGGGCCAACGTCCTGACTTTC
cdr3_aa: CASSQDFVRTLSGANVLTF
clone_size: .
v_call: TRBV14
d_call: .
j_call: TRBJ2-6

cdr3_nt: TGTGCCAGCAGCCTGAGACAGGGGGACGACGAGCAGTACTTC
cdr3_aa: CASSLRQGDDEQYF
clone_size: few
v_call: TRBV9
d_call: TRBD1
j_call: TRBJ2-7

cdr3_nt: TGTGCCAGTAGCACAGGGTTTTCTGAGACCCAGTACTTC
cdr3_aa: CASSTGFSETQYF
clone_size: .
v_call: TRBV19
d_call: .
j_call: TRBJ2-5

cdr3_nt: TGTGCCTGGAGACTCCAGGCGGGACCGGGTATCCAGCCCCAGCATTTT
cdr3_aa: CAWRLQAGPGIQPQHF
clone_size: .
v_call: TRBV30
d_call: .
j_call: TRBJ1-5

cdr3_nt: TGTGCCAGCAGTATTCCGGGACTAGCGGGGGTAGGTGGTGAGCAGTTCTTC
cdr3_aa: CASSIPGLAGVGGEQFF
clone_size: .
v_call: TRBV27
d_call: TRBD2
j_call: TRBJ2-1

cdr3_nt: TGCGCCAGCAGCAATGGACAGGGGGCGAATGAAAAACTGTTTTTT
cdr3_aa: CASSNGQGANEKLFF
clone_size: .
v_call: TRBV5-1
d_call: TRBD1
j_call: TRBJ1-4

cdr3_nt: TGTGCCAGCAGCCTGTTTCAAGGGGCAACTAATGAAAAACTGTTTTTT
cdr3_aa: CASSLFQGATNEKLFF
clone_size: .
v_call: TRBV7-8
d_call: .
j_call: TRBJ1-4

cdr3_nt: TGTGCCAGCAGCGGAACTAGTGCCAGTACCGGGGAGCTGTTTTTT
cdr3_aa: CASSGTSASTGELFF
clone_size: .
v_call: TRBV9
d_call: .
j_call: TRBJ2-2

cdr3_nt: TGTGCCAGCAGTTACTTCCCGACAGATTACGAGCAGTACTTC
cdr3_aa: CASSYFPTDYEQYF
clone_size: .
v_call: TRBV6-2/TRBV6-3
d_call: .
j_call: TRBJ2-7

cdr3_nt: TGTGCCAGCAGCTTGTCTAGGGGCACCGGGGAGCTGTTTTTT
cdr3_aa: CASSLSRGTGELFF
clone_size: .
v_call: TRBV7-2
d_call: .
j_call: TRBJ2-2

cdr3_nt: TGTGCCAGCAGCAGAGGCGCCTTGGCCTACGAGCAGTACTTC
cdr3_aa: CASSRGALAYEQYF
clone_size: .
v_call: TRBV7-9
d_call: .
j_call: TRBJ2-7

cdr3_nt: TGTGCCAGCTCACCGTCCGATGGACAGGACGCTCACTATGGCTACACCTTC
cdr3_aa: CASSPSDGQDAHYGYTF
clone_size: .
v_call: TRBV18
d_call: TRBD1
j_call: TRBJ1-2

cdr3_nt: TGTGCCAGCACCCCGACAGGATCCTACAATGAGCAGTTCTTC
cdr3_aa: CASTPTGSYNEQFF
clone_size: .
v_call: TRBV14
d_call: .
j_call: TRBJ2-1

cdr3_nt: TGTGCCAGCAATTCCGCCGGGACAGGGAATTACGAGCAGTACTTC
cdr3_aa: CASNSAGTGNYEQYF
clone_size: .
v_call: TRBV6-5
d_call: TRBD1
j_call: TRBJ2-7

cdr3_nt: TGTGCCAGCAGCCTCAGGGCCACTGAAGCTTTCTTT
cdr3_aa: CASSLRATEAFF
clone_size: once
v_call: TRBV11-2
d_call: .
j_call: TRBJ1-1

cdr3_nt: TGCGCCAGCAGTGACACAGGGGCTCTAGGAAACACCATATATTTT
cdr3_aa: CASSDTGALGNTIYF
clone_size: .
v_call: TRBV4-3
d_call: TRBD1
j_call: TRBJ1-3

cdr3_nt: TGTGCCAGCAGCTTAGATCGGCAGGGGAATTCACCCCTCCACTTT
cdr3_aa: CASSLDRQGNSPLHF
clone_size: few
v_call: TRBV7-2
d_call: .
j_call: TRBJ1-6

cdr3_nt: TGTGCCAGCTCAATAGGAGATCAGCCCCAGCATTTT
cdr3_aa: CASSIGDQPQHF
clone_size: few
v_call: TRBV18
d_call: .
j_call: TRBJ1-5

cdr3_nt: TGTGCCACCAGCAGAGATTGGACAGAAAATCAGCCCCAGCATTTT
cdr3_aa: CATSRDWTENQPQHF
clone_size: .
v_call: TRBV15
d_call: .
j_call: TRBJ1-5

cdr3_nt: TGCAGCGTCGACAGGGGATACACTGAAGCTTTCTTT
cdr3_aa: CSVDRGYTEAFF
clone_size: .
v_call: TRBV29-1
d_call: TRBD1
j_call: TRBJ1-1

cdr3_nt: TGCGCCAGCAGCCAACAACTAGCGGGATCCTACAATGAGCAGTTCTTC
cdr3_aa: CASSQQLAGSYNEQFF
clone_size: .
v_call: TRBV4-3
d_call: TRBD2
j_call: TRBJ2-1

cdr3_nt: TGTGCCAGTAGCACCCGCCGGACAGCCAAGAATCAGCCCCAGCATTTT
cdr3_aa: CASSTRRTAKNQPQHF
clone_size: few
v_call: TRBV19
d_call: .
j_call: TRBJ1-5

cdr3_nt: TGTGCCAGTACCGACAGGTCGTCCAGCTCTGGGGCCAACGTCCTGACTTTC
cdr3_aa: CASTDRSSSSGANVLTF
clone_size: .
v_call: TRBV19
d_call: .
j_call: TRBJ2-6

cdr3_nt: TGCGCCAGCAGCCAAATCGGGGGGACCGGGGAGCTGTTTTTT
cdr3_aa: CASSQIGGTGELFF
clone_size: .
v_call: TRBV4-3
d_call: TRBD2
j_call: TRBJ2-2

cdr3_nt: TGTGCCAGCAGCTTAGAGCGGGGAACAAATGAGCAGTTCTTC
cdr3_aa: CASSLERGTNEQFF
clone_size: .
v_call: TRBV7-2
d_call: TRBD2
j_call: TRBJ2-1

cdr3_nt: TGTGCCAGCAGCTTAGAGGCAGCGGGCACCTACGAGCAGTACTTC
cdr3_aa: CASSLEAAGTYEQYF
clone_size: few
v_call: TRBV7-6
d_call: .
j_call: TRBJ2-7

cdr3_nt: TGTGCCAGCAGCTTCAGGGACTCTGGAAACACCATATATTTT
cdr3_aa: CASSFRDSGNTIYF
clone_size: .
v_call: TRBV5-4
d_call: .
j_call: TRBJ1-3

cdr3_nt: TGTGCCATCAGTGACGTTTCAGGGGTAAACTATGGCTACACCTTC
cdr3_aa: CAISDVSGVNYGYTF
clone_size: .
v_call: TRBV10-3
d_call: .
j_call: TRBJ1-2

cdr3_nt: TGCAGTGCCAGTTACTACAGGGCGGATACGCAGTATTTT
cdr3_aa: CSASYYRADTQYF
clone_size: .
v_call: TRBV20-1
d_call: .
j_call: TRBJ2-3

cdr3_nt: TGTGCCAGCAGCGCCGGCTTAGGGGCTACCCTAGCGGGAGGGCCCCACGAGCAGTACTTC
cdr3_aa: CASSAGLGATLAGGPHEQYF
clone_size: .
v_call: TRBV9
d_call: TRBD2
j_call: TRBJ2-7

cdr3_nt: TGTGCCAGCAGTGGGACTAGCGGGGGGTACCAAGAGACCCAGTACTTC
cdr3_aa: CASSGTSGGYQETQYF
clone_size: .
v_call: TRBV7-9
d_call: TRBD2
j_call: TRBJ2-5

cdr3_nt: TGTGCCATTAGGACAGGCCAAAACACTGAAGCTTTCTTT
cdr3_aa: CAIRTGQNTEAFF
clone_size: .
v_call: TRBV19
d_call: TRBD1
j_call: TRBJ1-1

cdr3_nt: TGCAGTGCTGGGACATCCAATGAGCAGTTCTTC
cdr3_aa: CSAGTSNEQFF
clone_size: .
v_call: TRBV20-1
d_call: .
j_call: TRBJ2-1

cdr3_nt: TGTGCCAGCAGCCATGGTTCGGGGAGTGAAGAGACCCAGTACTTC
cdr3_aa: CASSHGSGSEETQYF
clone_size: .
v_call: TRBV3-1/TRBV3-2
d_call: .
j_call: TRBJ2-5

cdr3_nt: TGTGCCAGCATCGGACAGAGGAATTCACCCCTCCACTTT
cdr3_aa: CASIGQRNSPLHF
clone_size: .
v_call: TRBV2
d_call: .
j_call: TRBJ1-6

cdr3_nt: TGTGCCATCTCTGGGAGGGATCCAAACACTGAAGCTTTCTTT
cdr3_aa: CAISGRDPNTEAFF
clone_size: few
v_call: TRBV10-3
d_call: .
j_call: TRBJ1-1

cdr3_nt: TGCAGCGTGAGTCAAGGACAGGATAATTCACCCCTCCACTTT
cdr3_aa: CSVSQGQDNSPLHF
clone_size: .
v_call: TRBV29-1
d_call: TRBD1
j_call: TRBJ1-6

cdr3_nt: TGTGCCTGGAGCTTGGGACAGCCCAATCAGCCCCAGCATTTT
cdr3_aa: CAWSLGQPNQPQHF
clone_size: few
v_call: TRBV30
d_call: TRBD1
j_call: TRBJ1-5

cdr3_nt: TGTGCCAGCAGCCATCCCCTCGGACAGGGAGGGAGCGAGCAGTACTTC
cdr3_aa: CASSHPLGQGGSEQYF
clone_size: .
v_call: TRBV3-1/TRBV3-2
d_call: .
j_call: TRBJ2-7

cdr3_nt: TGTGCCAGCAGCAAGAGGACAGTGAACACTGAAGCTTTCTTT
cdr3_aa: CASSKRTVNTEAFF
clone_size: .
v_call: TRBV7-9
d_call: .
j_call: TRBJ1-1

cdr3_nt: TGTGCCAGCAGTGATCTCAGGACAGGGGTGGGAGATACGCAGTATTTT
cdr3_aa: CASSDLRTGVGDTQYF
clone_size: .
v_call: TRBV2
d_call: TRBD1
j_call: TRBJ2-3

cdr3_nt: TGTGCCAGCACCCTACAGGGGGCAACTAATGAAAAACTGTTTTTT
cdr3_aa: CASTLQGATNEKLFF
clone_size: .
v_call: TRBV7-9
d_call: TRBD1
j_call: TRBJ1-4

cdr3_nt: TGTGCCAGCACCCTAGCCGAGCGGCCTAACAATGAGCAGTTCTTC
cdr3_aa: CASTLAERPNNEQFF
clone_size: once
v_call: TRBV2
d_call: .
j_call: TRBJ2-1

cdr3_nt: TGTGCCAGCAGTGTAACCCGGCGGGGCCGGACGGAGACCCAGTACTTC
cdr3_aa: CASSVTRRGRTETQYF
clone_size: .
v_call: TRBV2
d_call: .
j_call: TRBJ2-5

cdr3_nt: TGTGCCAGCAGCGTAACAGGGTCGAGCACAGATACGCAGTATTTT
cdr3_aa: CASSVTGSSTDTQYF
clone_size: .
v_call: TRBV9
d_call: .
j_call: TRBJ2-3

cdr3_nt: TGTGCCAGCATACTGGAGGGCTCTGGAAACACCATATATTTT
cdr3_aa: CASILEGSGNTIYF
clone_size: .
v_call: TRBV28
d_call: .
j_call: TRBJ1-3

cdr3_nt: TGTGCCAGCAGCCAAAAACCACTGCGGGGCTACACCTTC
cdr3_aa: CASSQKPLRGYTF
clone_size: .
v_call: TRBV3-1/TRBV3-2
d_call: .
j_call: TRBJ1-2

cdr3_nt: TGTGCCTCGACCGCCGGACTGGACACAGATACGCAGTATTTT
cdr3_aa: CASTAGLDTDTQYF
clone_size: .
v_call: TRBV30
d_call: .
j_call: TRBJ2-3

cdr3_nt: TGTGCCAGTAGTGGTAAGGGGGGACAGGCAAGCTCCTACGAGCAGTACTTC
cdr3_aa: CASSGKGGQASSYEQYF
clone_size: .
v_call: TRBV19
d_call: TRBD1
j_call: TRBJ2-7

cdr3_nt: TGTGCCAGCAGTTTTTTCGGGACAGGGACCACTGAAGCTTTCTTT
cdr3_aa: CASSFFGTGTTEAFF
clone_size: .
v_call: TRBV28
d_call: TRBD1
j_call: TRBJ1-1

cdr3_nt: TGTGCCAGCAGCCTGACCGGACTATCTTGGGGCTACACCTTC
cdr3_aa: CASSLTGLSWGYTF
clone_size: .
v_call: TRBV14
d_call: .
j_call: TRBJ1-2

cdr3_nt: TGTGCCAGTAGTATCACAGCGAGCGGGGGAAGCACAGATACGCAGTATTTT
cdr3_aa: CASSITASGGSTDTQYF
clone_size: .
v_call: TRBV19
d_call: TRBD2
j_call: TRBJ2-3

cdr3_nt: TGTGCCAGCAGTTTCCAAGCGGGAGGCTACGAGCAGTACTTC
cdr3_aa: CASSFQAGGYEQYF
clone_size: .
v_call: TRBV27
d_call: TRBD2
j_call: TRBJ2-7

cdr3_nt: TGCGCCAGCAGCCAAGTTTACAGGGTACAGCCCCAGCATTTT
cdr3_aa: CASSQVYRVQPQHF
clone_size: .
v_call: TRBV4-1
d_call: .
j_call: TRBJ1-5

cdr3_nt: TGCGCCAGCAGCTTGAGAGTGGAGGGAGGCACTGAAGCTTTCTTT
cdr3_aa: CASSLRVEGGTEAFF
clone_size: .
v_call: TRBV5-1
d_call: .
j_call: TRBJ1-1

cdr3_nt: TGCGCCAGCAGCCTGGAGACAGGGCCCTTCTACGAGCAGTACTTC
cdr3_aa: CASSLETGPFYEQYF
clone_size: once
v_call: TRBV5-1
d_call: TRBD1
j_call: TRBJ2-7

cdr3_nt: TGTGCCAGCAGTTTTGGGCACAGCTACGAGCAGTACTTC
cdr3_aa: CASSFGHSYEQYF
clone_size: .
v_call: TRBV12-3/TRBV12-4
d_call: .
j_call: TRBJ2-7

cdr3_nt: TGTGCCAGCACCCCTATAGGCGGAGAGACCCAGTACTTC
cdr3_aa: CASTPIGGETQYF
clone_size: .
v_call: TRBV27
d_call: .
j_call: TRBJ2-5

cdr3_nt: TGTGCCAGCAGTTTAAGGGGCTCCTACGAGCAGTACTTC
cdr3_aa: CASSLRGSYEQYF
clone_size: few
v_call: TRBV27
d_call: .
j_call: TRBJ2-7